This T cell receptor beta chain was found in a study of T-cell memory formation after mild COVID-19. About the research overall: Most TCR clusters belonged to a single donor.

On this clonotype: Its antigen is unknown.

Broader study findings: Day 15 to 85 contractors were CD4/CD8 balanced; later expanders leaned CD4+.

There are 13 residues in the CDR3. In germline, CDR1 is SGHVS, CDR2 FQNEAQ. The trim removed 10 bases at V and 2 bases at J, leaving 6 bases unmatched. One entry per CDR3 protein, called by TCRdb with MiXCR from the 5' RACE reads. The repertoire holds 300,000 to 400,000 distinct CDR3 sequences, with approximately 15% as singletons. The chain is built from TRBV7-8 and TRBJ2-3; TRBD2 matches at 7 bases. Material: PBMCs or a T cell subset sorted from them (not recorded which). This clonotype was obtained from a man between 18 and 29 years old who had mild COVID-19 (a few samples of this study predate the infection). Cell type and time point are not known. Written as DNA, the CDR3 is TGTGCCACCGACGGGGGGTTCACAGATACGCAGTATTTT. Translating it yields CATDGGFTDTQYF.